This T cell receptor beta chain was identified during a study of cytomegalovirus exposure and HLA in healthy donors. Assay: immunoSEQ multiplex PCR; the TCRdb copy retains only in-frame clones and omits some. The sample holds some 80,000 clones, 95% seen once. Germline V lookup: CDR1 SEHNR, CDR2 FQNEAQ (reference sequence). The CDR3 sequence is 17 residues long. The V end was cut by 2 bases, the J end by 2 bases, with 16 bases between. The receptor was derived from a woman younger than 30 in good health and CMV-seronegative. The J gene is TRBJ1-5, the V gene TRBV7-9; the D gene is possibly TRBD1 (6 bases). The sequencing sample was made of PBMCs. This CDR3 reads CASSLWGGGRGNQPQHF. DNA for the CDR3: TGTGCCAGCAGCTTATGGGGCGGGGGGCGAGGCAATCAGCCCCAGCATTTT.